This TCR beta chain is drawn from a study of cytomegalovirus exposure and HLA in healthy donors. Overall study findings and caveats: Of the V segments, some could not be distinguished, including TRBV6-2 and TRBV6-3, and were excluded. Common viral pathogens (according to a later analysis) appeared linked to several of the most significant clusters.

With respect to this clone: No antigen is known for it.

PCR employed 60 Vbeta and 13 Jbeta primers. The table came from immunoSEQ multiplex PCR; TCRdb's copy has only in-frame clones and leaves some out. The table shows about 130,000 clones, with 75% to 85% occurring only once. V lost 3 bases to trimming and J lost 2 bases, with 11 bases between them. Per germline, CDR1 MDHEN and CDR2 SYDVKM. The CDR3 runs 14 residues. The chain links TRBV28 to TRBJ2-7; maybe TRBD1 (5 bases). The receptor was isolated from a middle-aged man in good health and CMV-seronegative. Material for sequencing was PBMCs. CDR3 in DNA: TGTGCCAGCAGTTTCGTTGCAGGGCCCTACGAGCAGTACTTC. This encodes CASSFVAGPYEQYF.